One sample yielded the 20 T cell receptor beta chains listed below, sequenced in a study of CD8 T cells in Susac syndrome. RNA amounts of about 0.5 to 1 ug underwent reverse transcription with random hexamers. TCRdb re-analysed the immunoSEQ multiplex PCR reads in MiXCR, keeping a single row per CDR3 protein. The sample records tens of thousands of distinct CDR3 sequences, roughly 96% being singletons. Material for sequencing was CD8+ T cells from PBMCs. These TCRs come from a human donor with Susac syndrome.

The chain links TRBV18 to TRBJ2-7; no reliable D call. The CDR3 extends over 14 amino acids. Germline V gene data show CDR1 as KGHSH and CDR2 as LQKENI. Trimming pared 3 bases from V and 2 bases from J, leaving 11 bases between. The CDR3 DNA is TGTGCCAGCTCACCTTTAGGACCTACCTACGAGCAGTACTTC. Its protein product is CASSPLGPTYEQYF.

This chain joins TRBV5-1 and TRBJ2-1, with 9 bases aligning to TRBD1. With 0 bases clipped from V and 11 bases from J, the junction kept 3 bases outside the gene matches. Germline V gene sequence: CDR1 SGHRS, CDR2 YFSETQ. The CDR3 has 13 amino acids. Here the CDR3 DNA reads TGCGCCAGCAGCTTGGGGGACAGGGCCCAGCAGTTCTTC. Translating gives CASSLGDRAQQFF.

The chain joins TRBV29-1 to TRBJ2-7; 11 bases map to TRBD2. The CDR3 is made up of 14 amino acids. V lost 6 bases, J lost 3 bases, and 7 bases stayed unmatched. CDR1 and CDR2 from the germline V gene are SQVTM and ANQGSEA. CDR3 nucleotide sequence: TGCAGCGTCGTTACTAGCGGGGGATTCTACGAGCAGTACTTC. Its protein product is CSVVTSGGFYEQYF.

This chain connects TRBV4-3 to TRBJ1-4, with D unresolved. This CDR3 is 15 amino acids long. Trimming shortened V by 4 bases and J by 0 bases, and 9 bases separated the two germline ends. In germline, CDR1 is LGHNA, CDR2 YSLEER. For the CDR3, the DNA is TGCGCCAGCAGCCCGGAGGTTGCAACTAATGAAAAACTGTTTTTT. It yields the protein CASSPEVATNEKLFF.

This rearrangement joins TRBV11-1 to TRBJ2-1; tentatively, D is TRBD1 or TRBD2 (5 bases each). Trimming took off 4 bases at V and 4 bases at J, with 17 bases between the two ends. Looked up from germline, CDR1 is SGHAT and CDR2 is FQDESV (reference sequence). This CDR3 has 16 amino acids. CDR3 amino acids: CASSSTGTGIYNEQFF. In DNA, the CDR3 is TGTGCCAGCAGCTCAACCGGGACCGGGATATACAATGAGCAGTTCTTC.

In this sample, this clonotype is medium-sized. The CDR3 region has the DNA TGTGCCAGCAGCTCTTACAGGGGCGCAGATACGCAGTATTTT. Translating it yields CASSSYRGADTQYF. The V call is TRBV7-9, the J call TRBJ2-3; 7 nucleotides agree with TRBD1. CDR3 length: 14 amino acids. J was trimmed by 4 bases and V by 4 bases; bases with no gene match: 5. CDR1 SEHNR and CDR2 FQNEAQ come from the germline V gene (reference sequence). The full variable domain, with the rest looked up from reference TRBV7-9 and TRBJ2-3, is DTGVSQNPRHKITKRGQNVTFRCDPISEHNRLYWYRQTLGQGPEFLTYFQNEAQLEKSRLLSDRFSAERPKGSFSTLEIQRTEQGDSAMYLCASSSYRGADTQYFGPGTRLTVL.

This chain joins TRBV5-4 and TRBJ2-1, with 8 bases matching TRBD1. The CDR3 covers 15 residues. V was clipped by 1 base and J by 8 bases; unmatched bases: 8. Germline CDR1 and CDR2: SGHNT and YYREEE (reference sequence). CDR3 sequence: CASSLPLQGVDEQFF. The DNA of the CDR3 is TGTGCCAGCAGCTTGCCGTTACAGGGGGTGGATGAGCAGTTCTTC. Full variable domain (missing parts from reference TRBV5-4 and TRBJ2-1): ETGVTQSPTHLIKTRGQQVTLRCSSQSGHNTVSWYQQALGQGPQFIFQYYREEENGRGNFPPRFSGLQFPNYSSELNVNALELDDSALYLCASSLPLQGVDEQFFGPGTRLTVL.

The V call is TRBV20-1, the J call TRBJ2-5, with 12 bases aligning to TRBD2. The CDR3 loop spans 13 amino acids. Per germline, CDR1 DFQATT and CDR2 SNEGSKA (reference sequence). Trimming took 5 bases from V and 3 from J; bases not matched to a gene: 1. As DNA, the CDR3 is TGCAGTGCTCGACTAGCGGGGGAAGAGACCCAGTACTTC. Its translation: CSARLAGEETQYF.

The chain has TRBV15 and TRBJ2-3; D remains ambiguous. The CDR3 runs to 16 residues. Germline V CDR1 and CDR2: LNHNV, YYDKDF (reference sequence). V lost 3 bases, J lost 6 bases, and 19 bases lay in between. CDR3 in amino acids: CATSRSAATMGDTQYF. The CDR3 DNA is TGTGCCACCAGCAGGTCGGCCGCCACGATGGGGGATACGCAGTATTTT.

The chain carries TRBV20-1 and TRBJ1-4; D might be TRBD1 (6 bases). Looked up from germline, CDR1 is DFQATT and CDR2 is SNEGSKA (reference sequence). Trimming pared 3 bases from V and 5 bases from J, leaving 13 bases between. The CDR3 runs 14 residues. The DNA for the CDR3 is TGCAGTGCTAGTGAACAGGGTTTAAATGAAAAACTGTTTTTT. Protein product: CSASEQGLNEKLFF.

This clonotype was detected once. The chain carries TRBV20-1 and TRBJ2-3, with 8 bases that match TRBD2. The germline V gene has CDR1 DFQATT and CDR2 SNEGSKA (reference sequence). This CDR3 spans 19 amino acids. Losses at the gene ends were 0 bases for V and 2 bases for J; bases not matched to a gene: 16. For the CDR3, the DNA is TGCAGTGCTAGAGATAGGCGGCGGGGGGAGTTTACCGCCACAGATACGCAGTATTTT. Its protein is CSARDRRRGEFTATDTQYF.

This clonotype was found a few times. This chain uses TRBV12-3 or TRBV12-4 with TRBJ2-5; a weak D match, TRBD1 (5 bases). The CDR3 loop spans 13 amino acids. V was trimmed by 3 bases and J by 5 bases, leaving 10 bases between them. The CDR3 DNA reads as TGTGCCAGCAGTTTGGGGCTGGGGGAGACCCAGTACTTC. It translates to CASSLGLGETQYF.

V gene TRBV20-1 combines with J gene TRBJ1-5; tentative D call: TRBD1 (6 bases). In germline, CDR1 is DFQATT, CDR2 SNEGSKA (reference sequence). V dropped 0 bases and J dropped 5 bases, with 14 bases sitting between them. The CDR3 runs 15 residues. CDR3 loop: CSAREEQGYDQPQHF. CDR3 coding DNA: TGCAGTGCTAGAGAAGAACAGGGATACGATCAGCCCCAGCATTTT.

J is TRBJ1-6 and V is TRBV12-3 or TRBV12-4; no reliable D call. Trimming cost V 5 bases and J 6 bases, with 8 bases left between them. The CDR3 loop spans 13 amino acids. The chain's CDR3 is CASSVEGNSPLHF. The CDR3 region has the DNA TGTGCCAGCAGTGTGGAGGGTAATTCACCCCTCCACTTT.

This clonotype has more than one count but fewer than ten. The rearrangement uses TRBV4-2 and TRBJ1-2, with a weak D call TRBD1 (5 bases). CDR1 is LGHNA and CDR2 is YNFKEQ in the germline V gene. CDR3 length: 14 residues. The V end lost 0 bases, the J end lost 3 bases, and 8 bases lay between the germline ends. CDR3 coding DNA: TGTGCCAGCAGCCAAGAGGGGGGAGACTATGGCTACACCTTC. Translating it yields CASSQEGGDYGYTF.

The rearrangement links TRBV4-3 to TRBJ2-1; D is undetermined. The CDR3 covers 15 residues. Looked up from germline, CDR1 is LGHNA and CDR2 is YSLEER. Trimming cost V 4 bases and J 0 bases, with 10 bases left between them. Written as DNA, the CDR3 is TGCGCCAGCAGCCTTGACTTAAGCTCCTACAATGAGCAGTTCTTC. Translated, it gives CASSLDLSSYNEQFF.

CDR3: CATSRVLDGYGYTF. For the CDR3, the DNA is TGTGCCACCAGCAGAGTCCTGGACGGCTATGGCTACACCTTC. J is TRBJ1-2 and V is TRBV15; no definite D call. CDR3 length: 14 residues. The V end was cut by 1 base, the J end by 4 bases, with 10 bases between. Germline V lookup: CDR1 LNHNV, CDR2 YYDKDF (reference sequence).

The J gene is TRBJ1-2, the V gene TRBV4-2; D gene unclear. The V and J ends lost 0 bases and 7 bases respectively, with 9 bases between them. This CDR3 comprises 13 residues. Germline values: CDR1 LGHNA, CDR2 YNFKEQ. The CDR3 loop reads CASSQEVGSGYTF. The CDR3 DNA follows: TGTGCCAGCAGCCAAGAGGTGGGAAGTGGCTACACCTTC.

The chain carries TRBV6-2 or TRBV6-3 and TRBJ1-6; 8 bases match TRBD1. Germline trimming cut 10 bases from V and 13 bases from J; bases unmatched to any gene: 9. There are 12 residues in the CDR3. The germline gives CDR1 MNHEY, CDR2 SVGEGT. This CDR3 is CATGTGLWPLHF. In DNA form, the CDR3 reads TGTGCCACCGGGACAGGCCTATGGCCCCTCCACTTT.

J is TRBJ1-2 and V is TRBV29-1; no definite D call. The CDR3 covers 12 residues. The germline V and J ends were trimmed by 4 bases and 6 bases, with 12 bases remaining between them. Germline assignment: CDR1 SQVTM and CDR2 ANQGSEA. The CDR3 region is CSVVSGRNGYTF. The CDR3 DNA follows: TGCAGCGTTGTTTCGGGGAGAAATGGCTACACCTTC.